The present entry profiles one T cell receptor beta chain with its context. Alpha- and beta-chain coverage of first-strand cDNA came from TRAV- and TRBV-specific primers. The authors amplified TCRs for roughly 20 PCR cycles with a constant-region primer and a V-primer adapter. Each CDR3 protein is one row after TCRdb ran MiXCR on the reads. There are fewer than 110,000 distinct CDR3 sequences in the sample; around 21% occur only once, and roughly 3.9% lies in the top ten. The sample's time point: after trial treatment. Treatment indicated: LDRT plus nivolumab, ipilimumab, low-dose cyclophosphamide and aspirin (RACIN trial). Each donor was administered nivolumab, ipilimumab, aspirin, low-dose cyclophosphamide and low-dose radiotherapy. These data originate in a study of low-dose radiotherapy and immunotherapy resistance in tumors. The receptor was derived from a male donor with prostate cancer. The source material was PBMCs, sampled after low-dose radiotherapy plus immunotherapy.

DNA for the CDR3: TGTGCCAGCAGCTTGAGCAGGGGGCAGACTGAAGCTTTCTTT. Its translation: CASSLSRGQTEAFF. The gene calls are TRBV5-4 and TRBJ1-1; 8 bases line up with TRBD1. Germline CDR1 and CDR2: SGHNT and YYREEE (reference sequence). The CDR3 consists of 14 residues. Trimming removed 1 base from V and 5 bases from J; junction bases left unmatched: 4.